These 30 T cell receptor beta chains originate from one sample sequenced in a study of identical twins. In TCRdb, the 5' RACE reads were re-called with MiXCR into one record per CDR3 protein. The data hold 450,000 or so distinct CDR3 sequences, with about 14% observed a single time. The same sample was also studied in work on yellow fever vaccine responses in identical twins.

The sample taken for sequencing was CD4+ T cells sorted from blood. The source of these receptors is a woman aged 18-29 years in good health.

This clonotype showed up just a few times. The chain carries TRBV28 and TRBJ2-7, with TRBD2 matching 12 bases. Trimming at V came to 6 bases and at J to 6 bases, leaving 3 bases not matched to a gene. Germline CDR1 MDHEN, CDR2 SYDVKM. The CDR3 is made up of 13 amino acids. CDR3 coding DNA: TGTGCCAGCAGCCCTAGCGGGAGGGGCGAGCAGTACTTC. This gives the protein CASSPSGRGEQYF.

V and J are TRBV5-6 and TRBJ1-1; D might be TRBD1 (5 bases). CDR1 and CDR2 from the germline V gene are SGHDT and YYEEEE. The germline V and J ends were trimmed by 0 bases and 7 bases, with 10 bases remaining between them. The CDR3 is 13 residues long. The chain's CDR3 is CASSLEDTNEAFF. The CDR3 DNA follows: TGTGCCAGCAGCTTGGAGGACACAAATGAAGCTTTCTTT.

This chain joins TRBV6-2 or TRBV6-3 and TRBJ2-1, with 13 bases identical to TRBD2. Germline V gives CDR1 MNHEY, CDR2 SVGEGT. The ends lost 4 bases at V and 7 bases at J; junction bases unmatched: 4. CDR3 length: 15 residues. CDR3 DNA sequence: TGTGCCAGCAGTTTTGGACTAGCGGGGGAGAATGAGCAGTTCTTC. Its translation: CASSFGLAGENEQFF.

This clonotype appeared a few times. The rearrangement links TRBV29-1 to TRBJ2-7; the match to TRBD1 covers 7 bases. The CDR3 spans 12 residues. The junction had 6 bases not matched to a gene; V was cut back by 4 bases and J by 6 bases. The germline V gene encodes CDR1 SQVTM and CDR2 ANQGSEA. The CDR3 loop is CSVVGTALEQYF. The CDR3 region has the DNA TGCAGCGTTGTTGGGACAGCCCTCGAGCAGTACTTC.

This clonotype was observed a few times. The chain is built from TRBV29-1 and TRBJ2-6; D unclear. V was pared by 6 bases and J by 1 base, with 4 bases between. Germline CDR1 is SQVTM and CDR2 is ANQGSEA. The CDR3 loop spans 12 amino acids. CDR3 amino acids: CSVASGANVLTF. The DNA of the CDR3 is TGCAGCGTGGCGTCTGGGGCCAACGTCCTGACTTTC.

This clonotype has just a few counts. The genes are TRBV5-1 and TRBJ2-2, with 7 nucleotides matching TRBD1. The CDR3 is made up of 16 amino acids. Germline V gene data show CDR1 as SGHRS and CDR2 as YFSETQ. Unmatched junction bases numbered 7, after V lost 1 base and J lost 4 bases. In DNA form, the CDR3 reads TGCGCCAGCAGCTTGATACCGGGACAGATCACCGGGGAGCTGTTTTTT. Translated, it gives CASSLIPGQITGELFF.

Many counts were recorded for this clonotype. The V and J genes are TRBV18 and TRBJ2-1, with D possibly being TRBD2 (5 bases). Per the germline V gene, CDR1 is KGHSH and CDR2 is LQKENI. Trimming removed 2 bases from V and 0 bases from J, with 14 bases in between. This CDR3 has 17 amino acids. CDR3 residues: CASSPSGLTTSYNEQFF. The CDR3 DNA sequence: TGTGCCAGCTCACCAAGTGGGCTGACTACCTCCTACAATGAGCAGTTCTTC.

This clonotype was counted at least ten times. J is TRBJ1-5 and V is TRBV24-1; D possibly corresponds to TRBD1 (6 bases). The CDR3 contains 15 residues. Trimming removed 2 bases from V and 4 bases from J, with 11 bases in between. Germline CDR1 and CDR2: KGHDR and SFDVKD. In DNA form, the CDR3 reads TGTGCCACCAGTGATTCCAGGGGAGGGAATCAGCCCCAGCATTTT. Protein sequence: CATSDSRGGNQPQHF.

This clonotype has at least ten counts. The gene calls are TRBV12-3 or TRBV12-4 and TRBJ2-7; TRBD2 aligns across 10 bases. J gave up 6 bases and V 1 base, and 3 bases lay outside the gene matches. CDR3 length: 14 amino acids. Written as DNA, the CDR3 is TGTGCCAGCAGTTTAGGCCTAGCGGGAGCCGAGCAGTACTTC. Amino acid sequence: CASSLGLAGAEQYF.

The rearrangement joins TRBV5-6 to TRBJ2-2, with D unresolved. V lost 1 base, J lost 7 bases, and 5 bases lay in between. Germline V lookup: CDR1 SGHDT, CDR2 YYEEEE. The CDR3 runs to 12 residues. The CDR3 region is CASSLQIGELFF. The DNA for the CDR3 is TGTGCCAGCAGCTTGCAGATCGGGGAGCTGTTTTTT.

Only a few counts were recorded for this clonotype. The chain carries TRBV28 and TRBJ2-6; D assignment may be TRBD1 or TRBD2 (6 bases each). The CDR3 has 18 residues. Trimming stripped 5 bases from V and 3 bases from J, with 20 bases between. CDR1 and CDR2 from the germline V gene are MDHEN and SYDVKM. CDR3 residues: CASSPTGRPMGGANVLTF. The CDR3 nucleotides are TGTGCCAGCAGTCCAACAGGGAGGCCGATGGGTGGGGCCAACGTCCTGACTTTC. Based on the CDR3 plus reference TRBV28 and TRBJ2-6, the full variable domain is DVKVTQSSRYLVKRTGEKVFLECVQDMDHENMFWYRQDPGLGLRLIYFSYDVKMKEKGDIPEGYSVSREKKERFSLILESASTNQTSMYLCASSPTGRPMGGANVLTFGAGSRLTVL.

The chain couples TRBV28 to TRBJ2-3, with 8 bases matching TRBD2. Germline V CDR1 and CDR2: MDHEN, SYDVKM. This CDR3 comprises 13 residues. The ends lost 5 bases at V and 7 bases at J; junction bases unmatched: 5. The CDR3 region has the DNA TGTGCCAGCAGTCCCGGGGGGGCCTATACGCAGTATTTT. Its protein product is CASSPGGAYTQYF.

This clonotype showed up many times. The chain links TRBV12-3 or TRBV12-4 to TRBJ2-2, with a weak D call TRBD2 (5 bases). CDR3 length: 13 amino acids. The V end was cut by 6 bases, the J end by 7 bases, with 12 bases between. The CDR3 sequence: CASRELRDGELFF. DNA of the CDR3: TGTGCCAGCAGAGAACTACGGGACGGGGAGCTGTTTTTT.

The gene calls are TRBV19 and TRBJ2-2; 12 bases fit TRBD2. The CDR3 loop spans 14 amino acids. Germline-derived CDR1 and CDR2 are LNHDA and SQIVND (reference sequence). V was pared by 6 bases and J by 5 bases, with 1 base of the junction left unmatched. CDR3 sequence: CASRGTSGTGELFF. The CDR3 DNA sequence: TGTGCCAGTAGGGGGACTAGCGGGACCGGGGAGCTGTTTTTT.

This clonotype was recorded a few times. The V gene is TRBV15, the J gene TRBJ2-1, with TRBD1 matching over 8 bases. The CDR3 spans 16 residues. CDR1 and CDR2 (germline): LNHNV, YYDKDF (reference sequence). V shed 0 bases and J 7 bases; nucleotides not matched to a gene: 8. The CDR3 DNA sequence: TGTGCCACCAGCAGAGAGGGGGGACAGGCGACGAATGAGCAGTTCTTC. It codes for CATSREGGQATNEQFF. Full variable domain (rest looked up from reference TRBV15 and TRBJ2-1): DAMVIQNPRYQVTQFGKPVTLSCSQTLNHNVMYWYQQKSSQAPKLLFHYYDKDFNNEADTPDNFQSRRPNTSFCFLDIRSPGLGDTAMYLCATSREGGQATNEQFFGPGTRLTVL.

This rearrangement joins TRBV15 to TRBJ2-1, with 7 bases identical to TRBD1. V shed 4 bases and J 3 bases; nucleotides not matched to a gene: 3. The CDR3 is made up of 14 amino acids. From germline, CDR1 is LNHNV and CDR2 YYDKDF (reference sequence). CDR3 in amino acids: CATSTRDSYNEQFF. The DNA for the CDR3 is TGTGCCACCAGCACCCGGGACAGCTACAATGAGCAGTTCTTC.

This clonotype showed up just a few times. The chain employs TRBV21-1 and TRBJ2-3; no DNA check was done on the table's D call, TRBD2. TRBV21-1 is assigned pseudogene status. This CDR3 contains 15 residues. The CDR3 loop reads CASSRGGGTSDTQYF. Written as DNA, the CDR3 is TGTGCCAGCAGCAGGGGAGGGGGGACGTCCGATACGCAGTATTTT.

A few counts support this clonotype. The rearrangement links TRBV6-2 or TRBV6-3 to TRBJ2-7; 7 bases match TRBD1. Per germline, CDR1 MNHEY and CDR2 SVGEGT. This CDR3 spans 12 amino acids. J lost 9 bases, V lost 6 bases, and 8 bases had no gene match. CDR3 nucleotide sequence: TGTGCCAGCAGCGCGACAGGGATCTGGCAGTACTTC. Translation: CASSATGIWQYF.

The chain couples TRBV15 to TRBJ2-3; D may be TRBD2 (6 bases). The CDR3 contains 15 residues. V lost 8 bases, J lost 2 bases, and 17 bases lay in between. Germline V gene lookup returns CDR1 LNHNV and CDR2 YYDKDF (reference sequence). CDR3 in amino acids: CATGMERAPTDTQYF. CDR3 coding DNA: TGTGCCACCGGAATGGAGCGGGCCCCCACAGATACGCAGTATTTT.

V is TRBV5-1 and J is TRBJ2-1; 13 bases line up with TRBD2. The CDR3 contains 19 residues. J lost 0 bases, V lost 3 bases, and 9 bases had no gene match. The germline V gene encodes CDR1 SGHRS and CDR2 YFSETQ. In DNA form, the CDR3 reads TGCGCCAGCAGCTCCCTGACTAGCGGGGGGATTAGCTCCTACAATGAGCAGTTCTTC. Translation gives CASSSLTSGGISSYNEQFF.

There are many counts of this clonotype. V usage is TRBV7-6 and J usage is TRBJ2-5, with TRBD1 identical over 9 bases. The CDR3 is 18 amino acids. V gave up 1 base and J gave up 0 bases; unmatched junction bases: 9. Germline lookup yields CDR1 SGHVS and CDR2 FNYEAQ. Here the CDR3 DNA reads TGTGCCAGCAGCTTAGAGGGTAGAGGACAGGGGTACCAAGAGACCCAGTACTTC. This gives the protein CASSLEGRGQGYQETQYF.

The chain employs TRBV12-3 or TRBV12-4 and TRBJ2-2; D is perhaps TRBD2 (7 bases). Trimming stripped 4 bases from V and 4 bases from J, with 16 bases between. This CDR3 has 16 residues. CDR3 amino acids: CASSWGGQLGTGELFF. The CDR3 nucleotides read TGTGCCAGCAGTTGGGGGGGGCAGCTGGGCACCGGGGAGCTGTTTTTT.

The sample holds many counts of this clonotype. This chain links TRBV29-1 with TRBJ2-4; TRBD1 matches at 9 bases. The J segment lost 1 base and the V segment lost 5 bases, leaving 12 bases of the junction unmatched. CDR1 is SQVTM and CDR2 is ANQGSEA in the germline V gene. The CDR3 has 17 residues. The CDR3 DNA reads TGCAGCGTTAGCCCCGGGACAGGGAATTCGGCCAAAAACATTCAGTACTTC. Its translation: CSVSPGTGNSAKNIQYF.

This sequence joins TRBV4-3 and TRBJ2-2; 13 bases line up with TRBD2. The CDR3 has 18 amino acids. Germline V gene lookup returns CDR1 LGHNA and CDR2 YSLEER. The ends lost 4 bases at V and 0 bases at J; junction bases unmatched: 5. The CDR3 loop is CASSRKLAGGPNTGELFF. The DNA for the CDR3 is TGCGCCAGCAGCCGGAAACTAGCGGGAGGGCCGAACACCGGGGAGCTGTTTTTT.

On this clonotype itself: The junction shows a germline mismatch at one end, possibly a read error. This chain links TRBV12-5 with TRBJ2-3; 9 nucleotides agree with TRBD2. Looked up from germline, CDR1 is LGHNT and CDR2 is FRNRAP. The CDR3 runs to 15 residues. CDR3 DNA: TGTGCTAGTGGTTGGGGGGGGACTAGCAGAGATACGCAGTATTTT. Translation: CASGWGGTSRDTQYF.

This clonotype showed up many times. The junction differs from germline at one of its ends, possibly a read error. The V gene is TRBV5-1, the J gene TRBJ2-1; D tentatively fits TRBD1 or TRBD2 (5 bases each). The length of the CDR3 is 15 residues. Germline values: CDR1 SGHRS, CDR2 YFSETQ. This CDR3 reads CASSFGGSSYNEQFF. The DNA for the CDR3 is TGTGCCAGCAGCTTTGGGGGTAGCTCCTACAATGAGCAGTTCTTC. The full variable domain, its missing parts supplied by reference TRBV5-1 and TRBJ2-1, is KAGVTQTPRYLIKTRGQQVTLSCSPISGHRSVSWYQQTPGQGLQFLFEYFSETQRNKGNFPGRFSGRQFSNSRSEMNVSTLELGDSALYLCASSFGGSSYNEQFFGPGTRLTVL.

This chain connects TRBV10-3 to TRBJ2-2, with 7 bases matching TRBD2. This CDR3 contains 16 residues. Germline CDR1 is ENHRY and CDR2 is SYGVKD. Losses at the gene ends were 8 bases for V and 1 base for J; bases not matched to a gene: 10. CDR3 nucleotide sequence: TGTGCCATCCCGAGATGGGAGGGTGGGAACACCGGGGAGCTGTTTTTT. Residues: CAIPRWEGGNTGELFF.

This clonotype was seen only a few times. The rearrangement uses TRBV27 and TRBJ2-7, with 9 bases that match TRBD2. Germline V gives CDR1 MNHEY, CDR2 SMNVEV (reference sequence). V was clipped by 3 bases and J by 0 bases; unmatched bases: 21. There are 21 residues in the CDR3. The CDR3 DNA is TGTGCCAGCAGTTTCCTAGCGAAGTCGAGCGGGAGGAAACCGAGCTCCTACGAGCAGTACTTC. Residues: CASSFLAKSSGRKPSSYEQYF.

The sample holds many counts of this clonotype. The CDR3 bases are TGTGCCAGCAGCTTAGATCTTCAGCCCCAGCATTTT. It yields the protein CASSLDLQPQHF. The chain carries TRBV7-2 and TRBJ1-5; no clear D. This CDR3 comprises 12 residues. Trimming left V 1 base short and J 6 bases short, with 4 bases between. CDR1 and CDR2 (germline): SGHTA, FQGNSA. The whole variable domain, remainder taken from reference TRBV7-2 and TRBJ1-5, is GAGVSQSPSNKVTEKGKDVELRCDPISGHTALYWYRQSLGQGLEFLIYFQGNSAPDKSGLPSDRFSAERTGGSVSTLTIQRTQQEDSAVYLCASSLDLQPQHFGDGTRLSIL.

This chain connects TRBV3-1 to TRBJ2-7; TRBD2 agrees at 7 bases. From germline, CDR1 is LGHDT and CDR2 YNNKEL (reference sequence). Trimming removed 4 bases from V and 3 bases from J; junction bases left unmatched: 9. The CDR3 spans 15 residues. The CDR3 sequence: CASSPNPGGIYEQYF. Written as DNA, the CDR3 is TGTGCCAGCAGCCCTAACCCGGGGGGAATCTACGAGCAGTACTTC.